The T cell receptor beta chain described here comes from a study of blood T cell repertoires in COVID-19. Study background: The study drew acute and convalescent COVID-19 samples from the United States, Italy and Spain. PBMCs, B-cell-depleted T cells, or T cells were the source of the cDNA or gDNA that made up the material.

The germline CDR1 and CDR2 sequences are SGHTA and FQGNSA. The CDR3 extends over 14 amino acids. V shed 5 bases and J 4 bases; nucleotides not matched to a gene: 4. As handled by the study authors: Reference gene primers were amplified, and this amplification served to estimate nucleated cell counts. Clones were sequenced by immunoSEQ multiplex PCR, and TCRdb holds only the in-frame ones, with some missing. The D gene and trimming were derived from the DNA, and the V and J assignments and clone size from that table. The sample has about 120,000 clones; 82% are singletons. The V and J genes are TRBV7-2 and TRBJ2-1; the match to TRBD1 covers 8 bases. The sequence was obtained from a woman in her 70s with acute or convalescent COVID-19. Sequencing was performed on peripheral blood. This CDR3 reads CASSPGQGYNEQFF. As DNA, the CDR3 is TGTGCCAGCAGCCCCGGACAGGGATACAATGAGCAGTTCTTC.